This TCR beta chain was sequenced for a study of blood T cell repertoires in COVID-19. Study-wide background: T cells, B-cell-depleted T cells, or PBMCs supplied cDNA or gDNA.

Some clones are missing from TCRdb's copy, which holds only in-frame ones; the method was immunoSEQ multiplex PCR. The sample has 250,000 to 300,000 clones, 90% to 95% seen once. This CDR3 comprises 13 residues. With 8 bases clipped from V and 0 bases from J, the junction kept 4 bases outside the gene matches. Germline CDR1 reads SNHLY; CDR2 reads FYNNEI. This clone came up once. The chain is built from TRBV2 and TRBJ2-7; 7 bases line up with TRBD1. Sequenced: peripheral blood. The receptor was derived from a woman aged 25 to 39 with COVID-19, enrolled during active disease. The CDR3 sequence: CASGTVSSYEQYF. Here the CDR3 DNA reads TGTGCCAGCGGGACAGTGAGCTCCTACGAGCAGTACTTC.